The 20 T cell receptor beta chains presented below share a single source sample, sequenced in a study of control samples from healthy donors and cancer patients. Generated by immunoSEQ multiplex PCR, the TCRdb table keeps only in-frame clones and is missing some. The profile shows 85,000 to 90,000 clones, roughly 89% of them singletons. The source material was PBMCs. The receptors here all came from a woman between 45 and 60 years old with colorectal cancer.

The chain combines TRBV5-6 with TRBJ2-2, with TRBD1 identical over 10 bases. Trimming cost V 2 bases and J 5 bases; bases outside gene matches: 6. CDR1 SGHDT and CDR2 YYEEEE come from the germline V gene. The CDR3 is made up of 16 amino acids. The CDR3 region is CASSFQRQGATGELFF. Here the CDR3 DNA reads TGTGCCAGCAGCTTCCAAAGACAGGGGGCGACCGGGGAGCTGTTTTTT.

The genes are TRBV7-2 and TRBJ2-1; D might be TRBD1 (5 bases). Per the germline V gene, CDR1 is SGHTA and CDR2 is FQGNSA. The length of the CDR3 is 19 residues. The ends were cut back, 2 bases at V and 0 bases at J, with 20 bases in the middle. Here the CDR3 reads CASSLRWQGTPSSYNEQFF. CDR3 nucleotides: TGTGCCAGCAGCTTACGGTGGCAGGGAACGCCCAGCTCCTACAATGAGCAGTTCTTC.

The chain joins TRBV28 to TRBJ2-1; D possibly matches TRBD1 or TRBD2 (7 bases each). Trimming took off 6 bases at V and 9 bases at J, with 18 bases between the two ends. CDR3 size: 14 residues. Germline CDR1 and CDR2: MDHEN and SYDVKM. For the CDR3, the DNA is TGTGCCAGCAGACAACAGGGGTCGGGGGGTGAGCAGTTCTTC. It codes for CASRQQGSGGEQFF.

This sequence joins TRBV3-1 (or the pseudogene TRBV3-2) and TRBJ2-1; 13 bases line up with TRBD2. V shed 7 bases and J 6 bases; nucleotides not matched to a gene: 6. The CDR3 totals 15 residues. From germline, CDR1 is LGHDT and CDR2 YNNKEL (reference sequence). CDR3 in amino acids: CASTRLAGGRNEQFF. CDR3 DNA: TGTGCCAGCACTCGACTAGCGGGGGGCCGCAATGAGCAGTTCTTC.

J is TRBJ1-1 and V is TRBV5-1; no clear D. CDR3 length: 17 amino acids. Germline loops: CDR1 SGHRS, CDR2 YFSETQ. V was cut by 3 bases and J by 4 bases, with 22 bases left in between. The chain's CDR3 is CASSSIAGSAGSTEAFF. CDR3 coding DNA: TGCGCCAGCAGCTCCATCGCCGGGTCCGCAGGAAGCACTGAAGCTTTCTTT.

This sequence joins TRBV30 and TRBJ1-1; D gene ambiguous. Between the trimmed V and J ends, which lost 0 bases and 1 base, there was a span of 6 bases. The CDR3 loop spans 13 amino acids. Germline assignment: CDR1 GTSNPN and CDR2 SVGIG (reference sequence). The CDR3, as DNA: TGTGCCTGGAGTGTCAGGACGAACACTGAAGCTTTCTTT. Encoded protein: CAWSVRTNTEAFF.

This sequence joins TRBV2 and TRBJ1-1; D is uncertain. The CDR3 has 12 amino acids. V was clipped by 7 bases and J by 3 bases, with 9 bases between them. The V gene's germline CDR1 is SNHLY and CDR2 FYNNEI. CDR3 DNA: TGTGCCAGCATGGGGATGGACACTGAAGCTTTCTTT. This sequence encodes CASMGMDTEAFF.

This clone showed up just once. The chain combines TRBV7-6 with TRBJ2-5, with D possibly matching TRBD2 (6 bases). V was clipped by 0 bases and J by 7 bases, with 12 bases between them. The CDR3 sequence is 14 residues long. CDR1 is SGHVS, CDR2 FNYEAQ, per germline. Written as DNA, the CDR3 is TGTGCCAGCAGCTTAGCGGAGGGGCCGGGGACCCAGTACTTC. Its protein product is CASSLAEGPGTQYF.

The chain recombines TRBV20-1 with TRBJ1-4; 7 nucleotides line up with TRBD1. The CDR3 sequence is 14 residues long. The V and J ends lost 3 bases and 7 bases, in that order; junction bases with no gene match: 8. Germline V lookup: CDR1 DFQATT, CDR2 SNEGSKA (reference sequence). The CDR3 DNA sequence: TGCAGTGCTAGTCAGGGGGGGCTCCTTGAAAAACTGTTTTTT. Amino acids: CSASQGGLLEKLFF.

The V and J genes are TRBV20-1 and TRBJ2-1; no clear D. This CDR3 has 14 residues. The V end lost 3 bases, the J end lost 0 bases, and 9 bases lay between the germline ends. The germline V gene has CDR1 DFQATT and CDR2 SNEGSKA (reference sequence). The CDR3 nucleotides are TGCAGTGCTAGTAGGTCGTACTCCTACAATGAGCAGTTCTTC. This translates into CSASRSYSYNEQFF.

The chain uses TRBV30 and TRBJ2-3; the D call may be TRBD1 or TRBD2 (5 bases each). This CDR3 has 13 residues. V was trimmed by 5 bases and J by 1 base, leaving 10 bases between them. Germline CDR1 and CDR2: GTSNPN and SVGIG (reference sequence). The DNA of the CDR3 is TGTGCCTGGGAGGTGGGGGGCACAGATACGCAGTATTTT. This gives the protein CAWEVGGTDTQYF.

V usage is TRBV2 and J usage is TRBJ1-2; no definite D call. Germline V CDR1 and CDR2: SNHLY, FYNNEI. The CDR3 sequence is 12 residues long. With 7 bases removed from V and 4 bases from J, the gap between germline ends came to 10 bases. The CDR3 DNA is TGTGCCAGCAACCCGGACCCCTATGGCTACACCTTC. It specifies CASNPDPYGYTF.

The chain uses TRBV2 and TRBJ1-2; 7 bases are shared with TRBD1. Germline lookup yields CDR1 SNHLY and CDR2 FYNNEI. The CDR3 is made up of 13 amino acids. Unmatched junction bases numbered 8, after V lost 6 bases and J lost 7 bases. In nucleotides, the CDR3 is TGTGCCAGCAGACCGACAGGGATGGTTGGCTACACCTTC. It yields the protein CASRPTGMVGYTF.

The chain combines TRBV19 with TRBJ1-2, with D unclear. The CDR3 contains 14 residues. Trimming shortened V by 3 bases and J by 0 bases, and 8 bases separated the two germline ends. The V gene's germline CDR1 is LNHDA and CDR2 SQIVND (reference sequence). This chain's CDR3 is CASSIIEANYGYTF. The CDR3 DNA reads as TGTGCCAGTAGTATTATAGAAGCTAACTATGGCTACACCTTC.

The rearrangement joins TRBV5-1 to TRBJ2-1; 10 bases match TRBD2. The trim removed 4 bases at V and 7 bases at J, leaving 11 bases unmatched. The CDR3 runs 16 residues. Germline CDR1 and CDR2: SGHRS and YFSETQ. The CDR3 protein is CASSRSAGGPGNEQFF. CDR3 coding DNA: TGCGCCAGCAGCCGATCAGCGGGGGGGCCGGGTAATGAGCAGTTCTTC.

The J gene is TRBJ2-7, the V gene TRBV7-9; no firm D call. The CDR3 loop spans 13 amino acids. V was clipped by 2 bases and J by 5 bases, with 10 bases between them. Germline V CDR1 and CDR2: SEHNR, FQNEAQ (reference sequence). The CDR3: CASSLRPAHEQYV. CDR3 DNA sequence: TGTGCCAGCAGCTTAAGGCCCGCCCACGAGCAGTACGTC.

The chain employs TRBV15 and TRBJ2-4, with unresolved D. This CDR3 is 13 amino acids long. Trimming pared 5 bases from V and 3 bases from J, leaving 8 bases between. CDR1 is LNHNV and CDR2 is YYDKDF in the germline V gene (reference sequence). CDR3 nucleotides: TGTGCCACCAGCCTGGAACGCAAAAACATTCAGTACTTC. As protein: CATSLERKNIQYF.

This rearrangement joins TRBV3-1 (or the pseudogene TRBV3-2) to TRBJ2-1, with 12 bases aligning to TRBD2. Germline V gene sequence: CDR1 LGHDT, CDR2 YNNKEL (reference sequence). The CDR3 length is 15 residues. The ends lost 4 bases at V and 4 bases at J; junction bases unmatched: 2. CDR3 residues: CASSPGTSGYNEQFF. The CDR3 DNA reads TGTGCCAGCAGCCCCGGGACTAGCGGGTACAATGAGCAGTTCTTC.

This rearrangement joins TRBV6-5 to TRBJ2-1, with D perhaps matching TRBD2 (6 bases). Trimming cost V 5 bases and J 8 bases, with 13 bases left between them. Germline CDR1 is MNHEY and CDR2 is SVGAGI. This CDR3 contains 13 residues. The chain's CDR3 is CASSKNGGYEQFF. The CDR3 nucleotides are TGTGCCAGCAGTAAGAACGGGGGATATGAGCAGTTCTTC.

V and J are TRBV10-3 and TRBJ1-5; TRBD1 matches 10 bases. The length of the CDR3 is 12 residues. Germline assignment: CDR1 ENHRY and CDR2 SYGVKD. Losses at the gene ends were 11 bases for V and 6 bases for J; bases not matched to a gene: 4. In DNA form, the CDR3 reads TGTGCCGCCGGGACAGGGGTTCAGCCCCAGCATTTT. This gives the protein CAAGTGVQPQHF.